This T cell receptor (beta chain) was recorded in a study of shared clonotypes between healthy human individuals. At the level of the study: Per donor, three plates held CD4 naive cells, three held CD4 memory, two held CD8 naive and one held CD8 memory.

The naive CD8 subset, CD45RO-negative cells positively selected for CCR7, excluded terminally differentiated effector memory CD45RA+ cells. With regard to this clone: Its antigen is unidentified.

Clones were read by immunoSEQ multiplex PCR, and TCRdb kept only the in-frame ones, dropping some. The sample lists about 2.1 million clones; about 93% were seen once. General observations from the study: It was only blood that was sampled, and tissue repertoires likely differ.

Looked up from germline, CDR1 is SGDLS and CDR2 is YYNGEE. The V and J ends lost 3 bases and 6 bases, in that order; junction bases with no gene match: 13. The length of the CDR3 is 16 residues. The rearrangement joins TRBV9 to TRBJ2-7; 9 bases align to TRBD1. The sequence was obtained from a man in his late teens or twenties in good health. Some clones in this sample may be carry-over from other donors' samples. Sequencing input: naive CD8+ T cells from PBMCs. The DNA of the CDR3 is TGTGCCAGCAGCGCTTCCGACAGGGGGTGGTCGGGCGAGCAGTACTTC. Encoded protein: CASSASDRGWSGEQYF.